This T cell receptor (beta chain) was identified in a study of blood T cell repertoires in COVID-19. Study context: Italy, Spain and the United States were the sources of the convalescent and acute COVID-19 samples.

Trimming removed 4 bases at V and 4 bases at J, with 9 bases between. The CDR3 consists of 14 residues. Looked up from germline, CDR1 is SGDLS and CDR2 is YYNGEE. Study processing details: How many nucleated cells were present was estimated from reference gene primer amplification. Produced via immunoSEQ multiplex PCR; TCRdb's table is partial and in-frame only. V and J calls plus clone size are reproduced from that table; the DNA served to infer D and trimming. The sample has 200,000 to 250,000 clones; approximately 90% are singletons. Donors were grouped by their self-reported clinical history. Before they entered the study, exposed participants had met a COVID-19 case within 2 weeks.

The receptor comes from a man in his fifties who had been exposed to COVID-19. V gene TRBV9 combines with J gene TRBJ1-6; D is uncertain. The sequenced sample consisted of PBMCs or T cells enriched from blood (not recorded which). This chain's CDR3 is CASSTGVYNSPLHF. As DNA, the CDR3 is TGTGCCAGCAGCACCGGGGTTTATAATTCACCCCTCCACTTT.